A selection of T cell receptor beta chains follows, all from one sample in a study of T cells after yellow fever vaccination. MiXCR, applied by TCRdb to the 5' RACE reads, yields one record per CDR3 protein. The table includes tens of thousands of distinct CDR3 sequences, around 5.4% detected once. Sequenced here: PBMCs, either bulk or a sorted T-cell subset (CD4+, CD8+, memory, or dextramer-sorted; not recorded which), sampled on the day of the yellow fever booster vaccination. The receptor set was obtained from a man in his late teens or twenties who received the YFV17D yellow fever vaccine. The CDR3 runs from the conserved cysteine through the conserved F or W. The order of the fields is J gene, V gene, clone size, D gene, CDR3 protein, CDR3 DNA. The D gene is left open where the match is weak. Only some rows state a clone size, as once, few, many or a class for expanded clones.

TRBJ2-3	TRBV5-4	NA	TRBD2	CASSRAGELWYF	TGTGCCAGCAGCAGGGCGGGGGAATTATGGTATTTT
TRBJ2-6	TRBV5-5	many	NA	CASSLIGTGANVLTF	TGTGCCAGCAGCTTGATCGGGACTGGGGCCAACGTCCTGACTTTC
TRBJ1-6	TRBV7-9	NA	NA	CASSSISVDSPLHF	TGTGCCAGCAGCTCAATATCGGTCGATTCACCCCTCCACTTT
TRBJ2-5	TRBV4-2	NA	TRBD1	CASSQGQGAGWETQYF	TGTGCCAGCAGCCAAGGACAGGGGGCAGGGTGGGAGACCCAGTACTTC
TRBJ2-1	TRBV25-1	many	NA	CASSVRYNEQFF	TGTGCCAGCAGTGTCAGGTACAATGAGCAGTTCTTC
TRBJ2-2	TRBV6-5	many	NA	CATSGHPSNTGELFF	TGTGCCACCTCGGGACACCCCTCGAACACCGGGGAGCTGTTTTTT
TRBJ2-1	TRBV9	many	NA	CASSVGGLQNEQFF	TGTGCCAGCAGCGTAGGAGGCCTCCAGAATGAGCAGTTCTTC
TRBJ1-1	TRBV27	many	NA	CASSPGLLNTEAFF	TGTGCCAGCAGCCCCGGACTTCTGAACACTGAAGCTTTCTTT
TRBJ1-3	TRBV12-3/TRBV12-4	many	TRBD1	CASSHIQGPGNTIYF	TGTGCCAGCAGTCACATACAGGGGCCCGGAAACACCATATATTTT
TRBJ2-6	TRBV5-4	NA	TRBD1	CASTLTGVGANVLTF	TGTGCCAGCACACTGACAGGGGTCGGGGCCAACGTCCTGACTTTC
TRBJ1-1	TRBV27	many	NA	CASSPRLENTEAFF	TGTGCCAGCAGTCCCCGGTTGGAGAACACTGAAGCTTTCTTT
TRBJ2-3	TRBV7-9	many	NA	CASTELGSERFTDTQYF	TGTGCCAGCACCGAGCTTGGGAGTGAGAGATTCACAGATACGCAGTATTTT
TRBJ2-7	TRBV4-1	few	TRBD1	CASSQAGQAWEQYF	TGCGCCAGCAGCCAAGCAGGACAGGCCTGGGAGCAGTACTTC
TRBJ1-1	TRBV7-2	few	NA	CASSPPLLGGNTEAFF	TGTGCCAGCAGCCCCCCACTCTTGGGCGGGAACACTGAAGCTTTCTTT
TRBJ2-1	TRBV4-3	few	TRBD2	CASSQETETSGGWLSEQFF	TGCGCCAGCAGCCAAGAAACCGAGACTAGCGGGGGGTGGTTAAGTGAGCAGTTCTTC
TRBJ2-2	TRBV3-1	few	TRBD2	CASSQDTLAGGLRTGELFF	TGTGCCAGCAGCCAAGATACACTAGCGGGGGGCCTGCGTACCGGGGAGCTGTTTTTT
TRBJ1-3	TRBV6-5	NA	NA	CASRMGNTIYF	TGTGCCAGCAGGATGGGAAACACCATATATTTT
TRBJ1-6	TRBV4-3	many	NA	CASSQEPAKSSPLHF	TGCGCCAGCAGCCAAGAACCTGCAAAGTCTTCACCCCTCCACTTT
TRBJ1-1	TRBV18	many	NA	CASSATEGRVNTEAFF	TGTGCCAGCTCAGCCACTGAGGGACGGGTGAACACTGAAGCTTTCTTT
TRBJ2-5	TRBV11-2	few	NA	CASSLLGGVLQETQYF	TGTGCCAGCAGCTTACTTGGCGGGGTGTTACAAGAGACCCAGTACTTC
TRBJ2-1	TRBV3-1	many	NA	CASSSTAFGPGESYNEQFF	TGTGCCAGCAGCTCGACCGCTTTTGGCCCCGGGGAATCCTACAATGAGCAGTTCTTC
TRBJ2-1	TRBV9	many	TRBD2	CASSVDGGAFGYNEQFF	TGTGCCAGCAGCGTAGACGGGGGGGCTTTCGGCTACAATGAGCAGTTCTTC
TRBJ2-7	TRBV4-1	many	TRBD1	CASSQARTGRRDEQYF	TGCGCCAGCAGCCAGGCGCGGACAGGGAGGAGAGACGAGCAGTACTTC
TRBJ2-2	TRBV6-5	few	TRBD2	CASSLTSGGAIGELFF	TGTGCCAGCAGTTTAACTAGCGGGGGGGCCATCGGGGAGCTGTTTTTT
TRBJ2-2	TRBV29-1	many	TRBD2	CSVVAGGDTGELFF	TGCAGCGTTGTAGCGGGGGGCGACACCGGGGAGCTGTTTTTT
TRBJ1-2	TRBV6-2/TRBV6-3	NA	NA	CASSLTGMYGYTF	TGTGCCAGCAGCTTGACAGGAATGTATGGCTACACCTTC
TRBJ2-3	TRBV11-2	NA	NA	CASSSALTDTQYF	TGTGCCAGCAGCTCGGCCCTTACAGATACGCAGTATTTT